This entry describes one T cell receptor (beta chain). The table came from immunoSEQ multiplex PCR; TCRdb's copy has only in-frame clones and leaves some out. Of more than 300,000 clones in the sample, 70% to 90% are singletons; the top ten hold about 10%. The entry originates in a study of blood T cell repertoires in COVID-19. For the study at large: T cells, B-cell-depleted T cells, or PBMCs supplied cDNA or gDNA.

V was clipped by 0 bases and J by 2 bases; unmatched bases: 7. Germline loops: CDR1 SGHRS, CDR2 YFSETQ. This CDR3 comprises 18 residues. In Seattle, patients joined the study during active infection and were tracked longitudinally. This sequence was found in a woman aged 25 to 39 with COVID-19, enrolled during active disease. This chain links TRBV5-1 with TRBJ2-1; 11 bases are a match to TRBD2. Source material: peripheral blood. The CDR3, as DNA: TGCGCCAGCAGCTTGGCCTCCCTTAGCGGGAGGGCCTACAATGAGCAGTTCTTC. It is translated as CASSLASLSGRAYNEQFF.